What follows is one T cell receptor beta chain and its context. What it binds is unknown. The CDR3 has 11 amino acids. The junction had 0 bases not matched to a gene; V was cut back by 6 bases and J by 5 bases. Germline CDR1 is ENHRY and CDR2 is SYGVKD. This sample was included in a study of PD-1 blockade in classical Hodgkin lymphoma. The study, taken as a whole, reports: Partial responders and progressors had significantly lower baseline TCR diversity.

Each patient relapsed following autologous stem cell transplantation, and prior brentuximab vedotin exposure differed. TCRdb's table, derived via immunoSEQ multiplex PCR, lists solely in-frame clones and lacks some. This table has 14,000 or so clones, 83% appearing once. V gene TRBV10-3 combines with J gene TRBJ2-5, with 7 bases matching TRBD2. This specimen was peripheral blood mononuclear cells (PBMCs), taken at baseline. The source is a human donor with classical Hodgkin lymphoma. This CDR3 reads CAISGGETQYF. The CDR3 DNA sequence: TGTGCCATCAGCGGGGGGGAGACCCAGTACTTC.